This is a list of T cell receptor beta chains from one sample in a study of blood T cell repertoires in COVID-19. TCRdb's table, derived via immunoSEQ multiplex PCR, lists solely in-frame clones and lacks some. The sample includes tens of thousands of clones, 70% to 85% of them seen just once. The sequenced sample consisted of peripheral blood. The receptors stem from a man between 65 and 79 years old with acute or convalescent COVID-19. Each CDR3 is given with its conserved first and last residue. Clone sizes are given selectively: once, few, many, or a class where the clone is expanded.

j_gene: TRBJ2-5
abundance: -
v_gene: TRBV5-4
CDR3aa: CASSRRDRDGETQYF

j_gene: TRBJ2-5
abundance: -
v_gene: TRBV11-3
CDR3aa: CASSPWGAETQYF

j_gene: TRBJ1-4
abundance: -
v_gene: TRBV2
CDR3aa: CASSKTGRNEKLFF

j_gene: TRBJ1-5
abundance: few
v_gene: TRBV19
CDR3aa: CASSSATINNQPQHF

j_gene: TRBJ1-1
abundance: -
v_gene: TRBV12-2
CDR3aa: CASRFGSNTEAFF

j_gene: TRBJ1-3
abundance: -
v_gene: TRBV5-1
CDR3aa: CASSPGTSGNTIYF

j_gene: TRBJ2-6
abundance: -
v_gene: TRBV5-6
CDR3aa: CASSLVVSGANVLTF

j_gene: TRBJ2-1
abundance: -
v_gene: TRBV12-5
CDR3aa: CASGSGLYNEQFF

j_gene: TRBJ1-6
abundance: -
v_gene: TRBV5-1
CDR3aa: CASSLTGGAKSPLHF

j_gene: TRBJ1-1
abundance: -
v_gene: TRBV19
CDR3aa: CASSIDSGNTEAFF

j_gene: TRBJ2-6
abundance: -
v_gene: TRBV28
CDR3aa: CASSEGGSGANVLTF

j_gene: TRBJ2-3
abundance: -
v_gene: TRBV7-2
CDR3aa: CASSPGHPHTDTQYF

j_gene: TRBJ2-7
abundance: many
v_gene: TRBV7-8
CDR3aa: CASSSLGRRTWEQYF

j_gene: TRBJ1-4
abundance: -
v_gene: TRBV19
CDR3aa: CASSIPTDGKEKLFF

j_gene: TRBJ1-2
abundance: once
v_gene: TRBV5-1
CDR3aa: CASRLGGDDYGYTF

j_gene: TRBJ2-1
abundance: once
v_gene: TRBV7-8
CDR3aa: CASSSGLAGGTSYNEQFF

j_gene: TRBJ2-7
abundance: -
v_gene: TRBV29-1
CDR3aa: CSVGTGSAEQYF

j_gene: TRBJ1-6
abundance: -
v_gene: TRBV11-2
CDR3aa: CASSPDQGSPLHF